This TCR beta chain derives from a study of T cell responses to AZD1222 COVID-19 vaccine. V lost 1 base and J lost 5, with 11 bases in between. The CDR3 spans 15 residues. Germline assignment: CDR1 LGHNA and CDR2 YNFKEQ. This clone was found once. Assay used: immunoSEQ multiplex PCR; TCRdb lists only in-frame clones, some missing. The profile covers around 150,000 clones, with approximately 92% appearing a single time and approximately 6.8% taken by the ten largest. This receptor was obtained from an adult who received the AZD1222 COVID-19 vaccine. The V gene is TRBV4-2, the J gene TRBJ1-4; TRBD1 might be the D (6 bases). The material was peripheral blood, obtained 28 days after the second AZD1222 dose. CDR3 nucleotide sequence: TGTGCCAGCAGCCAAGTTCCGGGACAAAATGAAAAACTGTTTTTT. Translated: CASSQVPGQNEKLFF.